A single sample is the source of the 23 T cell receptor beta chains below, sequenced in a study of Ad26.COV2.S vaccination and SARS-CoV-2 variants. TCRdb's copy holds only in-frame clones and misses some; the assay was immunoSEQ multiplex PCR. The repertoire consists of 250,000 or so clones, with 87% occurring once and the leading ten covering 2.9%. Sample treatment: some 20 received Ad26.COV2.S at low or high dose, single or two shots; several received placebo; per-sample allocation not given. Samples were taken on day 63 after the first vaccine or placebo injection. Here the sequenced sample was peripheral blood, taken in a trial of Ad26.COV2.S vaccine versus placebo. The receptors derive from a person aged 18-65 years who received the Ad26.COV2.S COVID-19 vaccine or a placebo.

This chain links TRBV6-1 with TRBJ2-5; D possibly corresponds to TRBD2 (6 bases). Trimming left V 2 bases short and J 0 bases short, with 13 bases between. The CDR3 extends over 16 amino acids. Germline CDR1 MNHNS, CDR2 SASEGT. The CDR3 DNA reads TGTGCCAGCAGTGAATGGGCCGCGGGATACCAAGAGACCCAGTACTTC. It encodes CASSEWAAGYQETQYF.

V is TRBV7-9 and J is TRBJ1-4; D ambiguous. Trimming removed 3 bases at V and 1 base at J, with 9 bases between. CDR1 is SEHNR and CDR2 is FQNEAQ in the germline V gene (reference sequence). The CDR3 contains 15 residues. The CDR3 reads CASSFGSQTNEKLFF. CDR3 sequence (DNA): TGTGCCAGCAGCTTCGGGAGTCAAACTAATGAAAAACTGTTTTTT.

The chain employs TRBV18 and TRBJ1-2, with D hard to call. Trimming shortened V by 6 bases and J by 0 bases, and 17 bases separated the two germline ends. This CDR3 is built from 16 residues. In germline, CDR1 is KGHSH, CDR2 LQKENI. CDR3 sequence (DNA): TGTGCCAGCTCCCTCTTGGAGCAGGCTCCTAACTATGGCTACACCTTC. Its protein is CASSLLEQAPNYGYTF.

In its sample, this clone was seen once. The V and J genes are TRBV11-2 and TRBJ1-6, with 8 nucleotides matching TRBD1. Per the germline V gene, CDR1 is SGHAT and CDR2 is FQNNGV. J gave up 7 bases and V 6 bases, and 8 bases lay outside the gene matches. There are 15 residues in the CDR3. CDR3 residues: CASRRPGQENSPLHF. CDR3 bases: TGTGCCAGCAGGCGTCCGGGACAGGAGAATTCACCCCTCCACTTT.

The chain joins TRBV30 to TRBJ2-3, with 12 bases aligning to TRBD2. The CDR3 has 17 amino acids. Germline assignment: CDR1 GTSNPN and CDR2 SVGIG (reference sequence). Losses at the gene ends were 0 bases for V and 1 base for J; bases not matched to a gene: 5. The CDR3 DNA follows: TGTGCCTGGAGTGTCAGCAGGACTAGCGGGGGCACAGATACGCAGTATTTT. The encoded protein is CAWSVSRTSGGTDTQYF.

The gene calls are TRBV2 and TRBJ1-1, with D tentatively TRBD1 (6 bases). Germline-derived CDR1 and CDR2 are SNHLY and FYNNEI. V was pared by 5 bases and J by 5 bases, with 15 bases between. This CDR3 comprises 14 residues. As DNA, the CDR3 is TGTGCCAGCAGTAACAGGGTAAAGAGGACTGAAGCTTTCTTT. Residues: CASSNRVKRTEAFF.

This chain connects TRBV5-1 to TRBJ2-3; TRBD2 aligns across 11 bases. V shed 1 base and J 4 bases; nucleotides not matched to a gene: 2. The CDR3 has 15 residues. The germline V gene encodes CDR1 SGHRS and CDR2 YFSETQ. Here the CDR3 DNA reads TGCGCCAGCAGCTTGCTAGCGGGGGGTTCAGATACGCAGTATTTT. It translates to CASSLLAGGSDTQYF.

CDR3 sequence reads: CASSSQKDRAYEQYV. DNA for the CDR3: TGTGCCAGCAGCTCCCAGAAGGACCGAGCCTACGAGCAGTACGTC. V is TRBV5-4 and J is TRBJ2-7; the D is unclear. V was cut by 3 bases and J by 2 bases, with 15 bases left in between. CDR3 length equals 15 residues. From germline, CDR1 is SGHNT and CDR2 YYREEE (reference sequence).

The chain is built from TRBV18 and TRBJ2-1; either TRBD1 or TRBD2 may fit D (5 bases each). Germline CDR1 and CDR2: KGHSH and LQKENI. The CDR3 totals 15 residues. Trimming removed 7 bases from V and 9 bases from J, with 22 bases in between. CDR3 in DNA: TGTGCCAGCTTCGGGGTGGGGACGGCGGTTGGTGAGCAGTTCTTC. It is translated as CASFGVGTAVGEQFF.

This clone was picked up one time. The rearrangement joins TRBV27 to TRBJ2-3; 8 bases are a match to TRBD2. Germline CDR1 is MNHEY and CDR2 is SMNVEV (reference sequence). There are 16 residues in the CDR3. The V and J ends lost 6 bases and 8 bases, in that order; junction bases with no gene match: 16. CDR3 coding DNA: TGTGCCAGCAGGTCTACTAGCGGAGGCCGAGGAGGTACGCAGTATTTT. Translation: CASRSTSGGRGGTQYF.

The chain couples TRBV3-1 (or the pseudogene TRBV3-2) to TRBJ2-4; possible D gene TRBD2, 5 bases. In germline, CDR1 is LGHDT, CDR2 YNNKEL (reference sequence). This CDR3 contains 16 residues. Trimming took 3 bases from V and 1 from J, leaving 13 bases between them. CDR3 bases: TGTGCCAGCAGCCACGTAGGAAGAGGGGCCAAAAACATTCAGTACTTC. Translating it yields CASSHVGRGAKNIQYF.

This clone was seen a single time. The V gene is TRBV11-2, the J gene TRBJ1-1, with D unresolved. The germline gives CDR1 SGHAT, CDR2 FQNNGV. The CDR3 has 13 amino acids. The ends were cut back, 5 bases at V and 2 bases at J, with 9 bases in the middle. The CDR3 DNA follows: TGTGCCAGCAGCCTGTGGGTCAACACTGAAGCTTTCTTT. Residues: CASSLWVNTEAFF. The full variable domain, completed using reference TRBV11-2 and TRBJ1-1, is EAGVAQSPRYKIIEKRQSVAFWCNPISGHATLYWYQQILGQGPKLLIQFQNNGVVDDSQLPKDRFSAERLKGVDSTLKIQPAKLEDSAVYLCASSLWVNTEAFFGQGTRLTVV.

The CDR3 is CASSSIRTAASTEAFF. The CDR3 nucleotides are TGTGCCAGCAGTTCGATCAGGACCGCGGCCTCCACTGAAGCTTTCTTT. The chain recombines TRBV6-5 with TRBJ1-1; D remains unclear. Trimming shortened V by 4 bases and J by 4 bases, and 19 bases separated the two germline ends. Germline V lookup: CDR1 MNHEY, CDR2 SVGAGI. This CDR3 region has 16 residues.

CDR3 sequence (DNA): TGTGCCAGCAGCTTCACAGGGGACCAAGAGACCCAGTACTTC. Protein sequence: CASSFTGDQETQYF. This sequence joins TRBV11-2 and TRBJ2-5; 7 nucleotides line up with TRBD1. V was clipped by 3 bases and J by 0 bases; unmatched bases: 1. The CDR3 has 14 amino acids. Germline V gene data show CDR1 as SGHAT and CDR2 as FQNNGV. The whole variable domain, remainder taken from reference TRBV11-2 and TRBJ2-5, is EAGVAQSPRYKIIEKRQSVAFWCNPISGHATLYWYQQILGQGPKLLIQFQNNGVVDDSQLPKDRFSAERLKGVDSTLKIQPAKLEDSAVYLCASSFTGDQETQYFGPGTRLLVL.

V usage is TRBV9 and J usage is TRBJ1-2; D is possibly TRBD1 (6 bases). This CDR3 spans 14 amino acids. From germline, CDR1 is SGDLS and CDR2 YYNGEE. Trimming cost V 4 bases and J 4 bases, with 14 bases left between them. CDR3 nucleotide sequence: TGTGCCAGCAGCTTACAGGGACTTTCCTATGGCTACACCTTC. Protein: CASSLQGLSYGYTF.

This rearrangement joins TRBV6-6 to TRBJ1-3; D call uncertain. CDR1 MNHNY and CDR2 SVGAGI come from the germline V gene (reference sequence). This CDR3 comprises 14 residues. The ends were cut back, 6 bases at V and 4 bases at J, with 13 bases in the middle. CDR3 loop: CASRNPGGGNTIYF. Written as DNA, the CDR3 is TGTGCCAGCAGAAATCCGGGAGGCGGAAACACCATATATTTT.

V is TRBV7-7 and J is TRBJ2-7; the D call may be TRBD1 or TRBD2 (6 bases each). This CDR3 contains 16 residues. CDR1 and CDR2 (germline): SSHAT, FNYEAQ (reference sequence). V was shortened by 5 bases and J by 5 bases, with 22 bases between the two germline ends. DNA for the CDR3: TGTGCCAGCAGCCGCCCCCATAACAGGGAGGACCACGAGCAGTACGTC. It codes for CASSRPHNREDHEQYV.

J is TRBJ2-6 and V is TRBV5-1; 7 bases match TRBD1. Germline V lookup: CDR1 SGHRS, CDR2 YFSETQ. Germline trimming cut 5 bases from V and 2 bases from J; bases unmatched to any gene: 13. The CDR3 runs 18 residues. The CDR3 loop is CASSTYRDRIAGANVLTF. In nucleotides, the CDR3 is TGCGCCAGCAGTACCTACCGGGACAGAATTGCTGGGGCCAACGTCCTGACTTTC.

The V gene is TRBV2, the J gene TRBJ1-4; 7 nucleotides match TRBD1. The germline CDR1 and CDR2 sequences are SNHLY and FYNNEI. The V and J ends lost 6 bases and 0 bases, in that order; junction bases with no gene match: 10. This CDR3 comprises 17 residues. CDR3 amino acids: CASSTTGVLATNEKLFF. CDR3 DNA: TGTGCCAGCAGCACAACAGGGGTTTTGGCAACTAATGAAAAACTGTTTTTT.

V usage is TRBV5-1 and J usage is TRBJ2-2; 10 bases agree with TRBD1. Germline assignment: CDR1 SGHRS and CDR2 YFSETQ. J was trimmed by 4 bases and V by 7 bases; bases with no gene match: 10. The CDR3 is 16 amino acids. CDR3 loop: CASSSGTGASTGELFF. The DNA of the CDR3 is TGCGCCAGCTCATCAGGGACAGGGGCTAGCACCGGGGAGCTGTTTTTT.

This chain uses TRBV7-8 with TRBJ1-1, with TRBD1 matching 7 bases. This CDR3 region has 17 residues. The germline CDR1 and CDR2 sequences are SGHVS and FQNEAQ. V lost 2 bases to trimming and J lost 0 bases; unmatched junction nucleotides: 9. This chain's CDR3 is CASSLKGDSLVNTEAFF. The CDR3, as DNA: TGTGCCAGCAGCTTAAAGGGGGACAGTCTAGTGAACACTGAAGCTTTCTTT.

This clone has more than one count but fewer than ten. The chain uses TRBV4-1 and TRBJ2-1, with D possibly matching TRBD2 (6 bases). V was clipped by 0 bases and J by 9 bases, with 21 bases between them. The CDR3 consists of 17 residues. CDR1 is MGHRA and CDR2 is YSYEKL in the germline V gene. The CDR3 nucleotides are TGCGCCAGCAGCCAAGATTTGGGGGGTATCATTGGAGGTGAGCAGTTCTTC. It translates to CASSQDLGGIIGGEQFF.

This CDR3 is CASSMGRERGELFF. The CDR3 DNA reads as TGTGCCAGTAGTATGGGTCGGGAGCGCGGGGAGCTGTTTTTT. The chain couples TRBV19 to TRBJ2-2, with D possibly being TRBD2 (6 bases). The V gene's germline CDR1 is LNHDA and CDR2 SQIVND (reference sequence). Trimming pared 3 bases from V and 7 bases from J, leaving 12 bases between. The CDR3 spans 14 residues.